These T cell receptor beta chains were read from a single sample in a study of technical replicates of blood from a handful of donors. The repertoire was sequenced with immunoSEQ multiplex PCR; TCRdb's copy has only in-frame clones and lacks some. The sample records about 100,000 clones, 96% being singletons. Sequences were obtained from T cells isolated from PBMCs. The receptors derive from a human donor in good health. CDR3s include the opening cysteine and the closing phenylalanine or tryptophan. Fields, in order: J gene, clone size, D gene, V gene, CDR3 protein, CDR3 DNA. D genes are given only for firm matches. Only some rows state a clone size, as once, few, many or a class for expanded clones.

J gene: TRBJ2-2; clone size: few; D gene: -; V gene: TRBV4-1; CDR3 protein: CASSQEGGLNNGELFF; CDR3 DNA: TGCGCCAGCAGCCAAGAAGGAGGACTTAACAACGGGGAGCTGTTTTTT
J gene: TRBJ1-1; clone size: -; D gene: -; V gene: TRBV11-1; CDR3 protein: CASSSVSRLLGDTEAFF; CDR3 DNA: TGTGCCAGCAGCTCAGTCTCTAGGCTCCTCGGTGACACTGAAGCTTTCTTT
J gene: TRBJ1-1; clone size: -; D gene: TRBD1; V gene: TRBV2; CDR3 protein: CASNRGLVGSSRLEAFF; CDR3 DNA: TGTGCCAGCAACAGGGGCCTAGTGGGTAGTAGTAGACTTGAAGCTTTCTTT
J gene: TRBJ2-7; clone size: once; D gene: TRBD1; V gene: TRBV5-6; CDR3 protein: CASSRQTGTGDEQYF; CDR3 DNA: TGTGCCAGCAGCCGACAGACCGGGACAGGGGACGAGCAGTACTTC
J gene: TRBJ1-1; clone size: few; D gene: TRBD1; V gene: TRBV27; CDR3 protein: CASRTGAGEAFF; CDR3 DNA: TGTGCCAGCAGGACAGGGGCTGGTGAAGCTTTCTTT
J gene: TRBJ2-2; clone size: -; D gene: TRBD1; V gene: TRBV2; CDR3 protein: CASSEGTGNTGELFF; CDR3 DNA: TGTGCCAGCAGTGAAGGGACAGGGAACACCGGGGAGCTGTTTTTT
J gene: TRBJ2-1; clone size: -; D gene: TRBD1; V gene: TRBV29-1; CDR3 protein: CSASTGGYNEQFF; CDR3 DNA: TGCAGCGCCTCGACAGGGGGCTACAATGAGCAGTTCTTC
J gene: TRBJ2-7; clone size: once; D gene: TRBD1; V gene: TRBV29-1; CDR3 protein: CSVEGQGASYEQYF; CDR3 DNA: TGCAGCGTTGAGGGCCAGGGGGCCAGCTACGAGCAGTACTTC
J gene: TRBJ2-1; clone size: -; D gene: TRBD2; V gene: TRBV15; CDR3 protein: CATSRSGRLDNEQFF; CDR3 DNA: TGTGCCACCAGCAGAAGCGGGAGATTAGACAATGAGCAGTTCTTC
J gene: TRBJ2-1; clone size: -; D gene: TRBD2; V gene: TRBV10-1; CDR3 protein: CASSEQLAGYNEQFF; CDR3 DNA: TGCGCCAGCAGTGAGCAACTAGCGGGTTACAATGAGCAGTTCTTC
J gene: TRBJ2-3; clone size: -; D gene: -; V gene: TRBV2; CDR3 protein: CASMRDTQYF; CDR3 DNA: TGTGCCAGCATGCGAGATACGCAGTATTTT
J gene: TRBJ1-1; clone size: -; D gene: -; V gene: TRBV29-1; CDR3 protein: CSASTGAEAFF; CDR3 DNA: TGCAGCGCGTCGACAGGCGCTGAAGCTTTCTTT
J gene: TRBJ2-7; clone size: -; D gene: -; V gene: TRBV6-5; CDR3 protein: CASSYFNEQYF; CDR3 DNA: TGTGCCAGCAGTTACTTTAACGAGCAGTACTTC
J gene: TRBJ2-2; clone size: -; D gene: -; V gene: TRBV19; CDR3 protein: CASRVTRSGELFF; CDR3 DNA: TGTGCCAGTAGAGTGACTAGATCCGGGGAGCTGTTTTTT